The T cell receptor (beta chain) under discussion was sequenced for a study of CXCR3-negative and CXCR3-positive naive CD8 T cells. Study-level findings and limits: Researchers report that CXCR3-positive naive cells carry more hydrophobic TRB CDR3s than CXCR3-negative naive cells. Memory cells showed distinct TRBV-TRBJ patterns, while the two naive subsets matched.

Investigators sorted each CD8+ T cell subset in triplicate, taking 300,000 cells each time. Those CD8+ T cells considered naive were CD45RO-CCR7+CD27+CD95-. The germline CDR1 and CDR2 sequences are SGHTA and FQGNSA. There are 16 residues in the CDR3. Carrying UMI labels, the TRB cDNA libraries were prepared through 5' RACE. For each CDR3 protein, TCRdb gives one entry from its re-call of the 5' RACE reads, without DNA. Its listing shows approximately 59,000 distinct CDR3 sequences. As concerns this clonotype: What it binds is unknown.

The chain is built from TRBV7-2 and TRBJ1-1; TCRdb's D call, TRBD1, is unchecked because there is no DNA. Sequencing was done on a sample of naive CXCR3+ CD8+ T cells from blood. The subset denotes: CD45RO-CCR7+CD27+CD95- naive CD8+ T cells expressing CXCR3 (TNR3+). The receptor's source is a human donor in good health. Some clones in this sample may be carry-over from other donors' samples. CDR3 residues: CASSLSSGTQNTEAFF.